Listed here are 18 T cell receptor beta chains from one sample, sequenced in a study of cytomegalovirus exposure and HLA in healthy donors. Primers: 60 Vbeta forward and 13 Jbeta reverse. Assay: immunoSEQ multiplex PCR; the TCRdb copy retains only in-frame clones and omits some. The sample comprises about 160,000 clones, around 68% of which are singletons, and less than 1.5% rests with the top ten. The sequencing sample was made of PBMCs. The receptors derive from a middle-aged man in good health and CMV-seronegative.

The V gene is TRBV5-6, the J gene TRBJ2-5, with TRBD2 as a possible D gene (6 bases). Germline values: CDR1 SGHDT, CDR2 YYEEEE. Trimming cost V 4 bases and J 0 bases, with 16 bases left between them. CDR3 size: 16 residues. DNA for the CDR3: TGTGCCAGCAGCACAAGCCTCGGGGACTACCAAGAGACCCAGTACTTC. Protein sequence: CASSTSLGDYQETQYF. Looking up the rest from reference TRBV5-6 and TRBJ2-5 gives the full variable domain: DAGVTQSPTHLIKTRGQQVTLRCSPKSGHDTVSWYQQALGQGPQFIFQYYEEEERQRGNFPDRFSGHQFPNYSSELNVNALLLGDSALYLCASSTSLGDYQETQYFGPGTRLLVL.

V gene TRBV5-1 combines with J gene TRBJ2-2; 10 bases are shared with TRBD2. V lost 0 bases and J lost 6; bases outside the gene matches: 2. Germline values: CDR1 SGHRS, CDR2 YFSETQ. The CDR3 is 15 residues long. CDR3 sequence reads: CASSLVAGGPGELFF. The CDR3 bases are TGCGCCAGCAGCTTGGTAGCGGGGGGCCCCGGGGAGCTGTTTTTT.

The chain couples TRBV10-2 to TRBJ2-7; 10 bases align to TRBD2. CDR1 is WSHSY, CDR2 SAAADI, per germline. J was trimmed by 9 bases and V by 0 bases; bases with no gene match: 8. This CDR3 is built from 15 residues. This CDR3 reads CASSESTSGGAVQYF. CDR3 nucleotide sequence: TGCGCCAGCAGTGAGTCGACCAGCGGGGGGGCAGTGCAGTACTTC.

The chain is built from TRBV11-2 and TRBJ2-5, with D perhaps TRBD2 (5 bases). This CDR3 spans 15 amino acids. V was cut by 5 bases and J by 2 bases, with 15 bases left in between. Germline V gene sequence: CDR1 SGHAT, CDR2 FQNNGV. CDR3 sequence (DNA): TGTGCCAGCAGCCATACGACAAGACTACAAGAGACCCAGTACTTC. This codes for CASSHTTRLQETQYF.

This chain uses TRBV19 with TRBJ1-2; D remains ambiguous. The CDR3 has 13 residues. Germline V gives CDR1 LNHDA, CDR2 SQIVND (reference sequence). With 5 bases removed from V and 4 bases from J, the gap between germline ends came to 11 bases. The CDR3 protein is CASSLQLSYGYTF. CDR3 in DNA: TGTGCCAGTAGTCTACAGCTTAGCTATGGCTACACCTTC.

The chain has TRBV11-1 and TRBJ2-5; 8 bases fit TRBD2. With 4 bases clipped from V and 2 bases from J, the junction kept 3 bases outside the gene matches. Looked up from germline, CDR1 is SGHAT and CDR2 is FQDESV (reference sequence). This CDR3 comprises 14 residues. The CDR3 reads CASSSRGGQETQYF. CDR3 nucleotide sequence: TGTGCCAGCAGCTCCCGGGGGGGTCAAGAGACCCAGTACTTC.

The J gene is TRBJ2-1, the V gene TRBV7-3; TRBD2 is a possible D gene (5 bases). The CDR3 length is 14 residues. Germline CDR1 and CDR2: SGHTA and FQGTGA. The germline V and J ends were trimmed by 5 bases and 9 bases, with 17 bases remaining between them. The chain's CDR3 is CASSLQGRPSEQFF. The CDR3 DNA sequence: TGTGCCAGCAGCCTCCAAGGGAGACCCAGTGAGCAGTTCTTC.

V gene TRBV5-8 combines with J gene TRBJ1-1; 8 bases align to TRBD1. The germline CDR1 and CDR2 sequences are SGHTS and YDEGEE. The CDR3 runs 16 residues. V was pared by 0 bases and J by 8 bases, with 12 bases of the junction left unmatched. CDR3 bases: TGTGCCAGCAGCTTGGCCGGGGCCAGGGGGCTAACGGAAGCTTTCTTT. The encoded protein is CASSLAGARGLTEAFF.

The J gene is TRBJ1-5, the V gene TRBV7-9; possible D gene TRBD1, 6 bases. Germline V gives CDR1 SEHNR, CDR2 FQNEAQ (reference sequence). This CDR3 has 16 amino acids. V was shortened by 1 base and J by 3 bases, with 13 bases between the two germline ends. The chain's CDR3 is CASSLGTVGDNQPQHF. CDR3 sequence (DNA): TGTGCCAGCAGCTTAGGGACAGTGGGAGACAATCAGCCCCAGCATTTT.

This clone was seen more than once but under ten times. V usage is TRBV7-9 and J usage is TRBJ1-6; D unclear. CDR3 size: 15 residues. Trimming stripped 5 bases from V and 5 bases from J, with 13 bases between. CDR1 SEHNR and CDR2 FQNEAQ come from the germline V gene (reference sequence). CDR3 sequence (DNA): TGTGCCAGCAGCGCGGGTGGGGTGGATAATTCACCCCTCCACTTT. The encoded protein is CASSAGGVDNSPLHF.

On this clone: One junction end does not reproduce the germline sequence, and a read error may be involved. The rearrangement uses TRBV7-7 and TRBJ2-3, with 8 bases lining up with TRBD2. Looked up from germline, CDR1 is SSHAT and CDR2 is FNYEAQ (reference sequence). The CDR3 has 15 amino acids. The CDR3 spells CASSLTGGVGDTQYF. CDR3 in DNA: TGTGCTAGCAGCTTAACCGGGGGGGTTGGAGATACGCAGTATTTT.

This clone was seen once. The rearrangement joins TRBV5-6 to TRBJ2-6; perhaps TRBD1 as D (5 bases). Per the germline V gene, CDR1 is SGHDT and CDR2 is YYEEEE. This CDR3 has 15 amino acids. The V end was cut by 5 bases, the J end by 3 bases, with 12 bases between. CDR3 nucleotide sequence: TGTGCCAGCAGTTCTCAGGGTCTTGGGGCCAACGTCCTGACTTTC. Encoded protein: CASSSQGLGANVLTF. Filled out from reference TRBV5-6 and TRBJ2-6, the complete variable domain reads DAGVTQSPTHLIKTRGQQVTLRCSPKSGHDTVSWYQQALGQGPQFIFQYYEEEERQRGNFPDRFSGHQFPNYSSELNVNALLLGDSALYLCASSSQGLGANVLTFGAGSRLTVL.

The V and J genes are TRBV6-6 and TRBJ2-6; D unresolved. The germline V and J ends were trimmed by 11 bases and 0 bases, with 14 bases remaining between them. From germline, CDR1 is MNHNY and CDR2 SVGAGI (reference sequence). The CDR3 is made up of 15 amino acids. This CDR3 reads CAYRVTHSGANVLTF. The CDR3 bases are TGTGCCTACCGGGTCACCCACTCTGGGGCCAACGTCCTGACTTTC.

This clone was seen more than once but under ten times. The chain's CDR3 is CASKSGTGGEYTEAFF. The CDR3 DNA sequence: TGTGCCAGTAAATCGGGGACAGGGGGCGAGTACACTGAAGCTTTCTTT. The V and J genes are TRBV19 and TRBJ1-1, with 12 bases that match TRBD1. Germline V gene lookup returns CDR1 LNHDA and CDR2 SQIVND (reference sequence). V dropped 7 bases and J dropped 3; count of bases not matched to a gene: 9. This CDR3 comprises 16 residues.

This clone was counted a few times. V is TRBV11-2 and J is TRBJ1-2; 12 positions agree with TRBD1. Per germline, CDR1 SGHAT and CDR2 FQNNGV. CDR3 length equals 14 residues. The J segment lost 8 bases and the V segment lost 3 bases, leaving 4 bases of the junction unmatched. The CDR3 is CASSLAGQGAGYTF. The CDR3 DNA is TGTGCCAGCAGCTTGGCGGGACAGGGGGCCGGCTACACCTTC.

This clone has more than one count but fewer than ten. CDR3 coding DNA: TGTGCCAGCAGTGCCGTGGTAGGGGACACTGAAGCTTTCTTT. Residues: CASSAVVGDTEAFF. The rearrangement links TRBV6-5 to TRBJ1-1; a possible D gene is TRBD1 (5 bases). V lost 5 bases and J 3 bases, leaving 13 bases between the germline ends. Looked up from germline, CDR1 is MNHEY and CDR2 is SVGAGI. The CDR3 covers 14 residues.

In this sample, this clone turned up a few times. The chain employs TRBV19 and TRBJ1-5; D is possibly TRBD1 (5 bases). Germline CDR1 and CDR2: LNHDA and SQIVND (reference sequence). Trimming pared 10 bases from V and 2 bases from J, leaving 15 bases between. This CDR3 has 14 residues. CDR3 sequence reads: CATQGPDRNQPQHF. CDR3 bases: TGTGCCACCCAGGGTCCGGACCGCAATCAGCCCCAGCATTTT.

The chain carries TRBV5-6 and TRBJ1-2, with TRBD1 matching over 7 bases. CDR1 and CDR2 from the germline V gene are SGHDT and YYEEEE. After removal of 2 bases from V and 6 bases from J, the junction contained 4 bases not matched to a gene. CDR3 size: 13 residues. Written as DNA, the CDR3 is TGTGCCAGCAGCTTCGGAGGGGGCGATGGCTACACCTTC. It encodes CASSFGGGDGYTF.